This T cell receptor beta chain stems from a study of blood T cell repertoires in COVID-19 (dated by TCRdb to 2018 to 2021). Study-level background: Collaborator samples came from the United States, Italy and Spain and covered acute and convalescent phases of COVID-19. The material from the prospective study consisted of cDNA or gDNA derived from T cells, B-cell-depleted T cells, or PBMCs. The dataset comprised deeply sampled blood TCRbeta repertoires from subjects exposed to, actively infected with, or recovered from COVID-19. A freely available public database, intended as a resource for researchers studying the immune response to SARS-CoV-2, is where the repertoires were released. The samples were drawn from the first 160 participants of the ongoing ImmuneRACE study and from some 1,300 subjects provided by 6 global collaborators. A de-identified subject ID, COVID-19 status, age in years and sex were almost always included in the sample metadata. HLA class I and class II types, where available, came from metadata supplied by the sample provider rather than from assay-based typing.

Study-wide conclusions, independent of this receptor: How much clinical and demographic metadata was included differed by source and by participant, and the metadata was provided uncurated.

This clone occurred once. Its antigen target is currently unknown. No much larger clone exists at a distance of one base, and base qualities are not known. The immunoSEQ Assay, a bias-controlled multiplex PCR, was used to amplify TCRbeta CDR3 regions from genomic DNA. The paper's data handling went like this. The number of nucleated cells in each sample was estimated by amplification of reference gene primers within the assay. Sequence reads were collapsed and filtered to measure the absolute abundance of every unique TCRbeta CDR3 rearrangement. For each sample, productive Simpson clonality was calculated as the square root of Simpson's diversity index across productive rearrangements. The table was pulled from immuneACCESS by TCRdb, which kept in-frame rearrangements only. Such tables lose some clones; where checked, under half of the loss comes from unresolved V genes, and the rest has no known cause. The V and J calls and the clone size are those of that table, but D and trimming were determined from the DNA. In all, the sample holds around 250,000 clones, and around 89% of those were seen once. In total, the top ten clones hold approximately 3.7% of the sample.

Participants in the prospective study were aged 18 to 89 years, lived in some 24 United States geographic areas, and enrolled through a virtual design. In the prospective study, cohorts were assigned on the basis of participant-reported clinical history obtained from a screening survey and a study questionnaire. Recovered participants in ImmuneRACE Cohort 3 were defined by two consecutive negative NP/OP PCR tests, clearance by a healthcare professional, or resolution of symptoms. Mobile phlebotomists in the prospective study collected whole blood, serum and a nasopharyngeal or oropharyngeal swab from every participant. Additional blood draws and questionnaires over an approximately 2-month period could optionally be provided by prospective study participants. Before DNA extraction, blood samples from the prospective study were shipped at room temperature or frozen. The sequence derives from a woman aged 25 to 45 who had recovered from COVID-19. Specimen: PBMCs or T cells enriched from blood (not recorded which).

The CDR3 has the sequence CASIPSRGRWDTQYF. In nucleotide form, the sequence is TGTGCCAGCATCCCCTCCAGGGGGCGTTGGGATACGCAGTATTTT. In this chain, TRBV7-8 is recombined with TRBJ2-3; TRBD1 aligns with 8 central bases. Germline trimming amounts to 7 bases on V and 6 bases on J, with 12 as the count of junction bases outside the gene matches. The CDR3 covers 15 residues, taking in both the cysteine and the phenylalanine. The read is trimmed to its CDR3 DNA, 45 bases read in frame from base 1. Per the germline V gene, SGHVS is the CDR1 and FQNEAQ is the CDR2.